This TCR beta chain was recorded in a study of T-cell reconstitution after alpha-beta-depleted transplantation in children. Unique molecular identifiers were used to barcode this TCRbeta library. TCRdb independently ran MiXCR on the PCR reads; one entry per CDR3 protein. The sample holds fewer than 450,000 distinct CDR3 sequences, 15% to 20% seen once. Study-wide results and caveats: As was reported, about two months after transplant, alpha-beta T cells came from several hundred expanded graft clones. Surviving recipient T cells and thymic progenitors underlay high day-60 TCRbeta diversity in some patients. T cells produced anew were the main source of T-cell counts and diversity one year after transplant.

The CDR3 extends over 17 amino acids. The J segment lost 5 bases and the V segment lost 3 bases, leaving 15 bases of the junction unmatched. Per germline, CDR1 SQVTM and CDR2 ANQGSEA. This clonotype showed up many times. Its antigen remains unidentified. This TCR derives from a male patient between 2 and 10 years old who had a stem cell transplant for acute lymphoblastic leukemia, so the T cells may come from the graft donor. Source: PBMCs, mostly from graft donor cells, taken 360 days after TCRalphabeta/CD19-depleted stem cell transplant. This chain links TRBV29-1 with TRBJ2-1; 8 bases map to TRBD2. The CDR3 here is CSVESSAGGPFNNEQFF. The CDR3 DNA reads as TGCAGCGTTGAGAGTTCGGCGGGAGGCCCGTTCAACAATGAGCAGTTCTTC.